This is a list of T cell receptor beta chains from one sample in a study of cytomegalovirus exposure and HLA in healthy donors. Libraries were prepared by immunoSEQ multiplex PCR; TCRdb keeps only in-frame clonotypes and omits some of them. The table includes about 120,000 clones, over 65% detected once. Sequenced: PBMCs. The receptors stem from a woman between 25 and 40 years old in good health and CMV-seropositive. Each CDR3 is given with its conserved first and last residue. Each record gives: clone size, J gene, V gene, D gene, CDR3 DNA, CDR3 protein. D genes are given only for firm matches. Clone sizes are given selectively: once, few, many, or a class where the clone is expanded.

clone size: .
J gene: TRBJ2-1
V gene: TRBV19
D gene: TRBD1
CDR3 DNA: TGTGCCAGTAGTATCCGGGACAGGGGTTTGGGCAATGAGCAGTTCTTC
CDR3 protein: CASSIRDRGLGNEQFF

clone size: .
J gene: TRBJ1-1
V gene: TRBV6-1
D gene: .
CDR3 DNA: TGTGCCAGCAGTGAAGGGCAGGGAGAAGCTTTCTTT
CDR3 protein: CASSEGQGEAFF

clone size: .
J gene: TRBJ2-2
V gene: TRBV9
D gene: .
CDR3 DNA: TGTGCCAGCAGCGAGGGAGGCGGACCGTGGGCCGGGGAGCTGTTTTTT
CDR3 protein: CASSEGGGPWAGELFF

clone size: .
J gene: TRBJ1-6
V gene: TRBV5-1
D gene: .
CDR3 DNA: TGCGCCAGCAGCTTGGGGACAATTGAGAATTCACCCCTCCACTTT
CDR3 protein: CASSLGTIENSPLHF

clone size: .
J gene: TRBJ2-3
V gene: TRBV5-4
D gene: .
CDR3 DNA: TGTGCCAGCAGCCTTCGTGGCGGCCGTGGTTACACAGATACGCAGTATTTT
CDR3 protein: CASSLRGGRGYTDTQYF

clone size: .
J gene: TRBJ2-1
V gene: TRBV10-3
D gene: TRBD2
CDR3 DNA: TGTGCCATCAGTGAGTCGAGTGCGGGGGGGCTTAATGAGCAGTTCTTC
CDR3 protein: CAISESSAGGLNEQFF

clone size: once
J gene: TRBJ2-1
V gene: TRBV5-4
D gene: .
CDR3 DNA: TGTGCCAGCAGCTTGGTTGGGGGGGGGCCGGATGAGCAGTTCTTC
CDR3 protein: CASSLVGGGPDEQFF

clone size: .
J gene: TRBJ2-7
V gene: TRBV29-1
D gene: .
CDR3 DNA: TGCAGCGTTGAAGACCGGACGGGGTTCTCCTACGAGCAGTACTTC
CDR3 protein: CSVEDRTGFSYEQYF

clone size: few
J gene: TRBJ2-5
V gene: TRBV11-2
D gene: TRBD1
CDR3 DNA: TGTGCCAGCAGCCGGCCTGGACAGGGCCTCGAGACCCAGTACTTC
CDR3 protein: CASSRPGQGLETQYF

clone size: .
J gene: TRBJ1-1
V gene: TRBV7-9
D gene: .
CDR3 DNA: TGTGCCAGCAGCTCCCGGGGGAACACTGAAGCTTTCTTT
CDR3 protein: CASSSRGNTEAFF

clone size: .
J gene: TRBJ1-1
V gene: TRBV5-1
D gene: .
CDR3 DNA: TGCGCCAGCAGCTTGGACAGGGTAGGAGCTTTCTTT
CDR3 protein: CASSLDRVGAFF

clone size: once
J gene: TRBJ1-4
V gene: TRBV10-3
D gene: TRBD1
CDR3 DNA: TGTGCCATCAGTGAGGGCCGACAGGGGGAAGAAAAACTGTTTTTT
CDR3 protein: CAISEGRQGEEKLFF

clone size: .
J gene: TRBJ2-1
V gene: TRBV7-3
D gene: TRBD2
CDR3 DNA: TGTGCCAGCAGCCCCAGTGGCGGGAGCTCCTACAATGAGCAGTTCTTC
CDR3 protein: CASSPSGGSSYNEQFF

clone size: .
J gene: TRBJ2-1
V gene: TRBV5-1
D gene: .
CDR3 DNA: TGCGCCAGCAGCTTGGCCCAGGGGAATGATGAGCAGTTCTTC
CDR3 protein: CASSLAQGNDEQFF

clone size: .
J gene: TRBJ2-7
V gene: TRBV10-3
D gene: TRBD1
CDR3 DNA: TGTGCCATCAGTGAGTCGAGGACAGGGGCCTACGAGCAGTACTTC
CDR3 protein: CAISESRTGAYEQYF

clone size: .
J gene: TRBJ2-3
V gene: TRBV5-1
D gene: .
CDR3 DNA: TGCGCCAGCAGCCCCGGACTCGGCTCTATCACAGATACGCAGTATTTT
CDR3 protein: CASSPGLGSITDTQYF

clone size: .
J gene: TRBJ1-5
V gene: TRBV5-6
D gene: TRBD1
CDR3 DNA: TGTGCCAGCAGCTTGGGACAGGGATTTCAGCCCCAGCATTTT
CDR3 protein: CASSLGQGFQPQHF

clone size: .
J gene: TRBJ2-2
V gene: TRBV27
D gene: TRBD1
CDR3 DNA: TGTGCCAGCAGTTTACGCGGACAGGGGAGACGTTCGAACACCGGGGAGCTGTTTTTT
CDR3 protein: CASSLRGQGRRSNTGELFF

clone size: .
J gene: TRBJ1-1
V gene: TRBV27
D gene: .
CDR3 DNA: TGTGCCAGCAGTTTGGCCAGGGGGAACACTGAAGCTTTCTTT
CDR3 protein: CASSLARGNTEAFF

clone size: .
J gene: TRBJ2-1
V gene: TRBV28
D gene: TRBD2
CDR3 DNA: TGTGCCAGCACTCGGGGGGATCGTTACAATGAGCAGTTCTTC
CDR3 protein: CASTRGDRYNEQFF

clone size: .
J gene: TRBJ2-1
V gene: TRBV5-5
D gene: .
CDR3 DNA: TGTGCCAGCAGCTTGGTGGGCTGGATCCCCTACAATGAGCAGTTCTTC
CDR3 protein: CASSLVGWIPYNEQFF

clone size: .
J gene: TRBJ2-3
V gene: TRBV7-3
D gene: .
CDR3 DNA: TGTGCCAGCAGCTTAACCGGGGGTAGCACAGATACGCAGTATTTT
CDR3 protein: CASSLTGGSTDTQYF

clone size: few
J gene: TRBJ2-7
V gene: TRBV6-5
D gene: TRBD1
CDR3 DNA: TGTGCCAGCAAGGGTACCGGGACAGGGACGAACGAGCAGTACTTC
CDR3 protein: CASKGTGTGTNEQYF

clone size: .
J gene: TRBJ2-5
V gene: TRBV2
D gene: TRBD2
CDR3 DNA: TGTGCCAGCAGTGAGTTTTCGACTAGCGGGGGCAGCGAGACCCAGTACTTC
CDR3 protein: CASSEFSTSGGSETQYF

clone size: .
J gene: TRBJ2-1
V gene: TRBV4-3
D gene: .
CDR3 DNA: TGCGCCAGCAGCCAAGATCTCGCAGGGTCGGCGTCGTACAATGAGCAGTTCTTC
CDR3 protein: CASSQDLAGSASYNEQFF

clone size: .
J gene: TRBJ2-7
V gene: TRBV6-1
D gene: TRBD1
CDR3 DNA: TGTGCCAGCAGTGATGCGAGGGGACAGGACCTCTCCTACGAGCAGTACTTC
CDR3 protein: CASSDARGQDLSYEQYF

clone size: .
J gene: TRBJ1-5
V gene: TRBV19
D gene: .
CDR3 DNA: TGTGCCAGTAGTATAGACAGGTATCAGCCCCAGCATTTT
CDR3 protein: CASSIDRYQPQHF

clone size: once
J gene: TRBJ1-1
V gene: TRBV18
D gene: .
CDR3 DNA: TGTGCCAGCTCGGAGGATATGAACACTGAAGCTTTCTTT
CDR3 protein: CASSEDMNTEAFF

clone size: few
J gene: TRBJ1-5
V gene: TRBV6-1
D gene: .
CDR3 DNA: TGTGCCAGCAGTGAAGTGGGCAGGGGCAATCAGCCCCAGCATTTT
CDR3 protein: CASSEVGRGNQPQHF

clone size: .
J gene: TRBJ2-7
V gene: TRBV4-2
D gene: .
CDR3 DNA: TGTGCCAGCAGCCGAACACAGGGTAACGAGCAGTACTTC
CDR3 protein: CASSRTQGNEQYF